This T cell receptor beta chain originates from a study of regulatory T cells in long-lasting Graves disease. Time point here: newly diagnosed GD, antithyroid drugs for less than 3 months. The TCR library used RNA extracted from PBMCs. The CDR3 is 15 residues long. V lost 4 bases, J lost 2 bases, and 12 bases lay in between. General study findings and limits: New patients shared over 800 public clonotypes, fewer than the roughly 2,500 shared by persistent patients.

iRepertoire HTBI primers and Arm-PCR of CDR3 regions built TCR beta libraries. TCRdb ran MiXCR on the multiplex PCR reads and lists one entry per CDR3 protein. The sample lists 520,000 or so distinct CDR3 sequences, 12% occurring once. This clonotype was detected many times. Its antigen is as yet unknown. The same sample was also studied in work on T cells in Graves' hyperthyroidism and ophthalmopathy. That publication notes: Ophthalmopathy stood apart from stable hyperthyroidism in a 13 V-J model.

The source material was peripheral blood mononuclear cells (PBMCs), sampled at new diagnosis, from a patient treated with antithyroid drugs. This receptor was taken from a young woman with Graves disease. The V and J genes are TRBV12-3 or TRBV12-4 and TRBJ1-5; D remains ambiguous. CDR3 residues: CASSSIGQGNQPQHF. The CDR3 bases are TGTGCCAGCAGTTCTATTGGGCAGGGCAATCAGCCCCAGCATTTT.